A selection of T cell receptor beta chains follows, all from one sample in a study of cytomegalovirus exposure and HLA in healthy donors. The data were produced by immunoSEQ multiplex PCR, yet TCRdb's version contains in-frame clones alone and is incomplete. The table shows approximately 170,000 clones, with around 82% occurring only once. The sample comprised PBMCs. The receptor source for this set is a man aged 25 to 40 in good health and CMV-seropositive. Both conserved end residues are part of each CDR3. Each record gives: J gene, clone size, D gene, V gene, CDR3 DNA, CDR3 protein. D genes are given only for firm matches. Only part of the rows carry a size: once, few, many, or a class if the clone is expanded.

TRBJ2-1 | - | TRBD1 | TRBV7-7 | TGTGCTAGCAGCTTAGATCGGACAGGGGAGTTCTTC | CASSLDRTGEFF
TRBJ1-5 | - | - | TRBV7-9 | TGTGCCCTCAGCTGGGGGGAAAGTCAGCCCCAGCATTTT | CALSWGESQPQHF
TRBJ2-3 | - | - | TRBV5-1 | TGCGCCAGCAGCCCTACTGTCACAGATACGCAGTATTTT | CASSPTVTDTQYF
TRBJ1-1 | few | - | TRBV20-1 | TGCAGTGCCGAGCAGGGTCCAAGAGCTTTCTTT | CSAEQGPRAFF
TRBJ2-3 | - | - | TRBV4-3 | TGCGCCAGCAGCCTTAGTTGGGCAGCTAGCACAGATACGCAGTATTTT | CASSLSWAASTDTQYF
TRBJ1-3 | - | TRBD1 | TRBV11-2 | TGTGCCAGCAGCCGAGGGACAGGGGGAGCTGGAAACACCATATATTTT | CASSRGTGGAGNTIYF
TRBJ2-5 | - | - | TRBV10-3 | TGTGCCATCAGTGAGGCGGGAGGGACAGGGGAAAAGACCCAGTACTTC | CAISEAGGTGEKTQYF
TRBJ2-5 | - | - | TRBV27 | TGTGCCAGCAGTCACCCCAACAAAGAGACCCAGTACTTC | CASSHPNKETQYF
TRBJ1-5 | - | TRBD1 | TRBV5-4 | TGTGCCAGCAGCTTGGATCAGGGGGAGAGTAATCAGCCCCAGCATTTT | CASSLDQGESNQPQHF
TRBJ2-1 | - | - | TRBV6-5 | TGTGCCAGCAGTTACTACACGGGAGATGGTAATGAGCAGTTCTTC | CASSYYTGDGNEQFF
TRBJ2-7 | - | TRBD2 | TRBV5-8 | TGTGCCAGCAGCTTGGAGGGGAGGACTAGCGGGGGGGCCAGATCCTACGAGCAGTACTTC | CASSLEGRTSGGARSYEQYF
TRBJ1-1 | few | - | TRBV5-6 | TGTGCCAGCAGCTTTTTCCGGGACACCACTGAAGCTTTCTTT | CASSFFRDTTEAFF
TRBJ2-2 | - | TRBD2 | TRBV9 | TGTGCCAGCAGCACGGGACTAGCGGGGGCAGGAAACGGGGAGCTGTTTTTT | CASSTGLAGAGNGELFF
TRBJ1-2 | once | TRBD1 | TRBV19 | TGTGCCAGTAGTAGGGACAGAAACTATGGCTACACCTTC | CASSRDRNYGYTF
TRBJ2-5 | once | TRBD2 | TRBV2 | TGTGCCAGCAGCGACCTGGTAACTAGCGGGCGGTACTTC | CASSDLVTSGRYF
TRBJ1-4 | - | TRBD1 | TRBV15 | TGTGCCACCAGCCCCCGCGACAGGGGCTATAATGAAAAACTGTTTTTT | CATSPRDRGYNEKLFF
TRBJ2-1 | - | - | TRBV5-6 | TGTGCCAGCAGCTTAAGTGGGGAGATCTACAATGAGCAGTTCTTC | CASSLSGEIYNEQFF
TRBJ2-1 | - | - | TRBV6-5 | TGTGCCAGCAGTTACTCGCGGAGAGGTGAGCAGTTCTTC | CASSYSRRGEQFF
TRBJ2-7 | - | - | TRBV27 | TGTGCCAGCAGTCCTCGCAGGCGAAACTACGAGCAGTACTTC | CASSPRRRNYEQYF
TRBJ2-3 | - | TRBD1 | TRBV27 | TGTGCCAGCAGTACACGACAGGGTACAGGTACAGATACGCAGTATTTT | CASSTRQGTGTDTQYF
TRBJ1-1 | - | - | TRBV4-2 | TGTGCCAGCAGCCAAGATATCCTGAACACTGAAGCTTTCTTT | CASSQDILNTEAFF
TRBJ1-3 | - | - | TRBV14 | TGTGCCAGCGGGAGAACCTTCTCTGGAAACACCATATATTTT | CASGRTFSGNTIYF
TRBJ1-4 | - | TRBD1 | TRBV11-1 | TGTGCCAGCAGCCACGGGACAGGGGGATACAGTGAAAAACTGTTTTTT | CASSHGTGGYSEKLFF
TRBJ1-1 | - | TRBD1 | TRBV5-1 | TGCGCCAGCAGCTTGGTAACAGGGGGCGCGAACACTGAAGCTTTCTTT | CASSLVTGGANTEAFF
TRBJ2-5 | - | TRBD2 | TRBV9 | TGTGCCAGCAGCTCAGCGGGGGGCGAGGAGACCCAGTACTTC | CASSSAGGEETQYF
TRBJ1-1 | - | - | TRBV9 | TGTGCCAGCAGCGTAGATATTTGGGGAGGAAGCACTGAAGCTTTCTTT | CASSVDIWGGSTEAFF
TRBJ2-1 | - | TRBD2 | TRBV18 | TGTGCCAGCTCACGGACTAGCGGGAGAGTGGATGAGCAGTTCTTC | CASSRTSGRVDEQFF
TRBJ1-3 | - | - | TRBV30 | TGTGCCTGGAGTGTAAGGAGGGTCCGCTCTGGAAACACCATATATTTT | CAWSVRRVRSGNTIYF
TRBJ1-6 | - | - | TRBV19 | TGTGCCAGTAGTCGACAGGAGGCCTATAATTCACCCCTCCACTTT | CASSRQEAYNSPLHF
TRBJ2-3 | - | - | TRBV30 | TGTGCCTGGACAGGGGAGTTAGTCACAGATACGCAGTATTTT | CAWTGELVTDTQYF
TRBJ2-7 | - | TRBD2 | TRBV7-2 | TGTGCCAGCAGCTTACTAGCGGGAGAGGTGGACGAGCAGTACTTC | CASSLLAGEVDEQYF
TRBJ2-7 | once | - | TRBV9 | TGTGCCAGCAGCGCCGGACTGGAAAGCTCCTACGAGCAGTACTTC | CASSAGLESSYEQYF
TRBJ2-7 | once | TRBD1 | TRBV28 | TGTGCCAGCAGTTTAAGGACAGGGGGCTCCTACGAGCAGTACTTC | CASSLRTGGSYEQYF
TRBJ1-5 | - | - | TRBV19 | TGTGCCAGTAGTATAAAGGCTGGCCTCGTCAGGGGCGTCTCTTATCAGCCCCAGCATTTT | CASSIKAGLVRGVSYQPQHF
TRBJ1-5 | - | TRBD1 | TRBV4-3 | TGCGCCAGCAGCCAAGATCCACAGGGGAGCAATCAGCCCCAGCATTTT | CASSQDPQGSNQPQHF
TRBJ2-1 | - | TRBD1 | TRBV7-9 | TGTGCCAGCAGCTGGGACAGCCCTGAGCAGTTCTTC | CASSWDSPEQFF
TRBJ1-6 | - | - | TRBV5-1 | TGCGCCAGCAGCTTGGCCCCTGGCAGTAATTCACCCCTCCACTTT | CASSLAPGSNSPLHF
TRBJ1-3 | - | TRBD1 | TRBV7-6 | TGTGCCAGCAGCAGACAGGGGGTTGGAAACACCATATATTTT | CASSRQGVGNTIYF
TRBJ2-6 | - | - | TRBV6-4 | TGTGCCAGCTCTCCTCGTGGGTTATTAGCCTCTGGGGCCAACGTCCTGACTTTC | CASSPRGLLASGANVLTF
TRBJ1-1 | - | - | TRBV28 | TGTGCCAGCACTCGACCTGTCGGGGGGAACACTGAAGCTTTCTTT | CASTRPVGGNTEAFF
TRBJ1-2 | once | - | TRBV19 | TGTGCCAGTAGTCCTCATGAGAGCGTCCACTATGGCTACACCTTC | CASSPHESVHYGYTF
TRBJ2-3 | - | - | TRBV29-1 | TGCAGCGTTGAACTATGGAGGGGAGAGGGCACAGATACGCAGTATTTT | CSVELWRGEGTDTQYF
TRBJ2-7 | - | TRBD1 | TRBV4-3 | TGCGCCAGCAGCCAGCACGCTGGGGACAGGGGGCGAGGGGTGCAGTACTTC | CASSQHAGDRGRGVQYF
TRBJ1-5 | - | - | TRBV28 | TGTGCCAGCAGTTTTGGCCTGGTCAGAAATCAGCCCCAGCATTTT | CASSFGLVRNQPQHF
TRBJ2-3 | - | TRBD2 | TRBV18 | TGTGCCAGCTCACCGACCCCGGGACTAGAAGGCACAGATACGCAGTATTTT | CASSPTPGLEGTDTQYF
TRBJ2-7 | - | TRBD2 | TRBV4-1 | TGCGCCAGCAGCCAAGATCGGGGTAGCGGGAGAAACGAGCAGTACTTC | CASSQDRGSGRNEQYF
TRBJ2-5 | - | - | TRBV2 | TGTGCCAGCAGTGAATACCGCTTGTCGAGAGAGACCCAGTACTTC | CASSEYRLSRETQYF
TRBJ2-2 | - | TRBD2 | TRBV9 | TGTGCCAGCAGCGTAGTTGGTAGCGGGAGAATCAACACCGGGGAGCTGTTTTTT | CASSVVGSGRINTGELFF
TRBJ1-1 | few | - | TRBV29-1 | TGCAGCTCGTGGGGCAGGGACACTGAAGCTTTCTTT | CSSWGRDTEAFF
TRBJ2-7 | - | TRBD2 | TRBV28 | TGTGCCAGCAGTTCCCCGGGAATTAGCGGGAGATACGAGCAGTACTTC | CASSSPGISGRYEQYF